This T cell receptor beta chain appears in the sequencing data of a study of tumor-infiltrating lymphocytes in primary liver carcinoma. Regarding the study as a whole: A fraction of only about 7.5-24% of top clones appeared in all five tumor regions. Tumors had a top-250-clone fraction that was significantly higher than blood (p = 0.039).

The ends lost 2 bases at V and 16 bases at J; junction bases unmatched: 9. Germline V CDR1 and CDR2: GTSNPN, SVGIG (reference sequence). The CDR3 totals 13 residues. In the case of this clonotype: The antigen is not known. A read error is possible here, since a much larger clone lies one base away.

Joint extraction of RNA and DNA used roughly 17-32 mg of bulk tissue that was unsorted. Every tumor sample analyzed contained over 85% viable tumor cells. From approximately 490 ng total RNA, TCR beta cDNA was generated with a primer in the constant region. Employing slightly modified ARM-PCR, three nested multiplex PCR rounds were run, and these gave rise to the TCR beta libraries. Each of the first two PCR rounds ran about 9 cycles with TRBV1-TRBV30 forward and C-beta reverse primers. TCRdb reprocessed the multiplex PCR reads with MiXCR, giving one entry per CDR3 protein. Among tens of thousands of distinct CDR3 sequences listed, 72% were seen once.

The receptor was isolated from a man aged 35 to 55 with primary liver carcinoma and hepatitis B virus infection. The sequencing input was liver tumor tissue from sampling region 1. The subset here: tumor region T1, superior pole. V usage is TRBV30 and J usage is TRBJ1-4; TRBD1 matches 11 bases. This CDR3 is CAWSPRTGGYQFF. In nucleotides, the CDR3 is TGTGCCTGGAGTCCCCGGACAGGGGGCTATCAGTTTTTT.